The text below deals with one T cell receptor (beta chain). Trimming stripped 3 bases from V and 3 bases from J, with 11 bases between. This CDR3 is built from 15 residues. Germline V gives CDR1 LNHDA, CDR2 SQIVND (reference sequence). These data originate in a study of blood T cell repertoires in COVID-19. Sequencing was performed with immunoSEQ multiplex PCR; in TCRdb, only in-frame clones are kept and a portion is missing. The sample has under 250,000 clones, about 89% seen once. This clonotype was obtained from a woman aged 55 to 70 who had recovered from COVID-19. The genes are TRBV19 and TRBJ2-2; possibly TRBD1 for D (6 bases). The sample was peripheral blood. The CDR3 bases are TGTGCCAGTAGTATCTCCCCAGGGGACACCGGGGAGCTGTTTTTT. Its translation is CASSISPGDTGELFF.